A selection of T cell receptor beta chains follows, all from one sample in a study of CD8 T cells in Susac syndrome. Via MiXCR, TCRdb re-called the immunoSEQ multiplex PCR reads, giving one row per CDR3 protein. The data hold about 300,000 distinct CDR3 sequences, with 65% to 90% observed a single time. The material sequenced was CD8+ T cells from PBMCs. The receptors come from a human donor with multiple sclerosis. Both conserved end residues are part of each CDR3. A D gene is named only where the DNA matches it firmly. Rows may omit the clone size; those that give it use once, few, many or a size class.

j_call: TRBJ2-1; d_call: NA; v_call: TRBV30; clone_size: NA; cdr3_nt: TGTGCCTGGAGGGACTGGGGTGGAGGGACCTACAATGAGCAGTTCTTC; cdr3_aa: CAWRDWGGGTYNEQFF
j_call: TRBJ1-1; d_call: NA; v_call: TRBV14; clone_size: NA; cdr3_nt: TGTGCCAGCAGCCAAGATAAGCGGTGGCGGGAGGGGAACACTGAAGCTTTCTTT; cdr3_aa: CASSQDKRWREGNTEAFF
j_call: TRBJ1-1; d_call: NA; v_call: TRBV15; clone_size: NA; cdr3_nt: TGTGCCACCAGCCTTGACGGGGGGATGAACACTGAAGCTTTCTTT; cdr3_aa: CATSLDGGMNTEAFF
j_call: TRBJ1-5; d_call: TRBD1; v_call: TRBV27; clone_size: NA; cdr3_nt: TGTGCCAGCGGACAGGGCAATCAGCCCCAGCATTTT; cdr3_aa: CASGQGNQPQHF
j_call: TRBJ2-7; d_call: TRBD2; v_call: TRBV15; clone_size: NA; cdr3_nt: TGTGCCACCAGCAGAAGTTTAGCGGGAGAGGGTTACGAGCAGTACTTC; cdr3_aa: CATSRSLAGEGYEQYF
j_call: TRBJ2-3; d_call: TRBD1; v_call: TRBV2; clone_size: NA; cdr3_nt: TGTGCCGCCGAGGGGGCGAATACGGATACGCAGTATTTT; cdr3_aa: CAAEGANTDTQYF
j_call: TRBJ2-2; d_call: NA; v_call: TRBV24-1; clone_size: NA; cdr3_nt: TGTGCCACCAGTGATTTCGCCAACCCGAACACCGGGGAGCTGTTTTTT; cdr3_aa: CATSDFANPNTGELFF
j_call: TRBJ2-3; d_call: TRBD2; v_call: TRBV19; clone_size: NA; cdr3_nt: TGTGCCAGTACCCTAGGAGCGGGAGCAGCAGATACGCAGTATTTT; cdr3_aa: CASTLGAGAADTQYF
j_call: TRBJ2-5; d_call: NA; v_call: TRBV7-9; clone_size: NA; cdr3_nt: TGTGCCAGCAGCGAAACCCCCGCAGGGAGAGAGACCCAGTACTTC; cdr3_aa: CASSETPAGRETQYF
j_call: TRBJ2-1; d_call: TRBD2; v_call: TRBV6-1; clone_size: few; cdr3_nt: TGTGCCAGCAGTGGGCGAGCGGGAAGCTCCTACAATGAGCAGTTCTTC; cdr3_aa: CASSGRAGSSYNEQFF
j_call: TRBJ2-1; d_call: TRBD2; v_call: TRBV30; clone_size: NA; cdr3_nt: TGTGCCTGGACCTCATCTAGCGGGATGTACAATGAGCAGTTCTTC; cdr3_aa: CAWTSSSGMYNEQFF
j_call: TRBJ2-7; d_call: TRBD2; v_call: TRBV5-1; clone_size: NA; cdr3_nt: TGCGCCAGCAGGCTTGCGGGAGGCGAGGTCTACGAGCAGTACTTC; cdr3_aa: CASRLAGGEVYEQYF